Listed below are T cell receptor beta chains from one sample, sequenced in a study of T-cell memory formation after mild COVID-19. TCRdb processed the 5' RACE reads anew with MiXCR; each CDR3 protein has one entry. The profile shows tens of thousands of distinct CDR3 sequences, 6.1% of them singletons. Sequenced sample: PBMCs or a T cell subset sorted from them (not recorded which). These TCRs come from an adult who had mild COVID-19 (a few samples of this study predate the infection). Cell type and time point are not known. CDR3s include the opening cysteine and the closing phenylalanine or tryptophan. Fields, in order: V gene, J gene, clone size, D gene, CDR3 DNA, CDR3 protein. D genes are given only for firm matches. Size is stated for part of the rows, as once, few or many counts, or as a class when the clone is expanded.

v_gene: TRBV20-1; j_gene: TRBJ2-7; abundance: few; d_gene: TRBD2; CDR3nt: TGCAGTGCGGGGACTAGCGGCCGCAGAGAGCAGTACTTC; CDR3aa: CSAGTSGRREQYF
v_gene: TRBV4-1; j_gene: TRBJ1-2; abundance: many; d_gene: TRBD1; CDR3nt: TGCGCCAGCAGCCAAGGAGGGGGCGGAAATACGTTCAATGGCTACACCTTC; CDR3aa: CASSQGGGGNTFNGYTF
v_gene: TRBV3-1; j_gene: TRBJ2-6; abundance: few; d_gene: TRBD2; CDR3nt: TGTGCCAGCAGCCCCAGTTTTTTAGCGGGGGCCGGTTTTGGGGCCAACGTCCTGACTTTC; CDR3aa: CASSPSFLAGAGFGANVLTF
v_gene: TRBV19; j_gene: TRBJ1-1; abundance: -; d_gene: -; CDR3nt: TGTGCCAGTAGTATAGAAGGGGCAGCGAACACTGAAGCTTTCTTT; CDR3aa: CASSIEGAANTEAFF
v_gene: TRBV21-1; j_gene: TRBJ2-6; abundance: -; d_gene: -; CDR3nt: TGTGCCAGCAGCAAACGACCGAGCTCTGGGGCCAACGTCCTGACTTTC; CDR3aa: CASSKRPSSGANVLTF
v_gene: TRBV18; j_gene: TRBJ1-5; abundance: many; d_gene: -; CDR3nt: TGTGCCAGCTCACCAGGAACAGGGTTCCCCTGGCCCCAGCATTTT; CDR3aa: CASSPGTGFPWPQHF
v_gene: TRBV7-9; j_gene: TRBJ2-1; abundance: many; d_gene: -; CDR3nt: TGTGCCAGCAGCTCGGACACACATTCCTACAATGAGCAGTTCTTC; CDR3aa: CASSSDTHSYNEQFF
v_gene: TRBV7-9; j_gene: TRBJ1-3; abundance: -; d_gene: -; CDR3nt: TGTGCCAGCAGCCCGGGTATGGGGCCTGGAAACACCATATATTTT; CDR3aa: CASSPGMGPGNTIYF
v_gene: TRBV5-5; j_gene: TRBJ2-5; abundance: medium-sized; d_gene: -; CDR3nt: TGTGCCAGCAGCTCCCGCCGGAGTATGGGGGAGACCCAGTACTTC; CDR3aa: CASSSRRSMGETQYF
v_gene: TRBV6-1; j_gene: TRBJ1-5; abundance: -; d_gene: -; CDR3nt: TGTGCCAGCAGTGCAGGCAGATATAGCAATCAGCCCCAGCATTTT; CDR3aa: CASSAGRYSNQPQHF
v_gene: TRBV12-3/TRBV12-4; j_gene: TRBJ2-7; abundance: many; d_gene: -; CDR3nt: TGTGCCAGCAGTATAGGAAGGAACCATGCGCAGTACTTC; CDR3aa: CASSIGRNHAQYF
v_gene: TRBV12-3/TRBV12-4; j_gene: TRBJ1-1; abundance: many; d_gene: -; CDR3nt: TGTGCCAGCAGTCCCGTATCACAGGGTCTAACTGAAGCTTTCTTT; CDR3aa: CASSPVSQGLTEAFF
v_gene: TRBV7-9; j_gene: TRBJ1-2; abundance: few; d_gene: -; CDR3nt: TGTGCCAGCAGCTTCAGTGGGCAGGCCGGTGATCAAGGCTACACCTTC; CDR3aa: CASSFSGQAGDQGYTF
v_gene: TRBV5-5; j_gene: TRBJ2-7; abundance: -; d_gene: -; CDR3nt: TGTGCCAGCAGTCGGGAGAGAGGTACTCCCTCCTACGAGCAGTACTTC; CDR3aa: CASSRERGTPSYEQYF
v_gene: TRBV29-1; j_gene: TRBJ2-2; abundance: many; d_gene: -; CDR3nt: TGCAGCGGCGGGTTCGACACCGGGGAGCTGTTTTTT; CDR3aa: CSGGFDTGELFF
v_gene: TRBV5-1; j_gene: TRBJ2-3; abundance: many; d_gene: TRBD2; CDR3nt: TGCGCCAGCAGCTTGGAGCGGGGGGCCCCGGATACGCAGTATTTT; CDR3aa: CASSLERGAPDTQYF
v_gene: TRBV4-2; j_gene: TRBJ2-5; abundance: -; d_gene: -; CDR3nt: TGTGCCAGCAGCCAAGTAGTAGGGTCCGGGGAGACCCAGTACTTC; CDR3aa: CASSQVVGSGETQYF
v_gene: TRBV7-8; j_gene: TRBJ2-3; abundance: many; d_gene: -; CDR3nt: TGTGCCAGCAGCTTATACGGTCCGCAGTATTTT; CDR3aa: CASSLYGPQYF
v_gene: TRBV7-2; j_gene: TRBJ1-6; abundance: -; d_gene: TRBD1; CDR3nt: TGTGCCAGCAGTCGAAGTCGGCCAGGGGGTAATTCACCCCTCCACTTT; CDR3aa: CASSRSRPGGNSPLHF
v_gene: TRBV7-8; j_gene: TRBJ1-1; abundance: many; d_gene: TRBD1; CDR3nt: TGTGCCAGCAGCCTGACAGGGGGCACTGAAGCTTTCTTT; CDR3aa: CASSLTGGTEAFF
v_gene: TRBV6-5; j_gene: TRBJ2-5; abundance: -; d_gene: TRBD1; CDR3nt: TGTGCCAGCAGCTCAAACGACAGGGCTTTAGGAAGGACCCAGTACTTC; CDR3aa: CASSSNDRALGRTQYF
v_gene: TRBV7-9; j_gene: TRBJ2-1; abundance: many; d_gene: TRBD2; CDR3nt: TGTGCCAGCAGCTTAGCGATTAGCGGGAGGGTTAATGAGCAGTTCTTC; CDR3aa: CASSLAISGRVNEQFF
v_gene: TRBV23-1; j_gene: TRBJ2-3; abundance: many; d_gene: -; CDR3nt: TGCGCCAGCAGTACCCGAGAGGGGATGGGGACAGATACGCAGTATTTT; CDR3aa: CASSTREGMGTDTQYF
v_gene: TRBV27; j_gene: TRBJ2-5; abundance: -; d_gene: -; CDR3nt: TGTGCCAGCGGGCCGGGCCAGGGGCAGACCCAGTACTTC; CDR3aa: CASGPGQGQTQYF
v_gene: TRBV6-5; j_gene: TRBJ2-7; abundance: many; d_gene: TRBD2; CDR3nt: TGTGCCAGCAGTCGTAGCGGGACCTCCTACGAGCAGTACTTC; CDR3aa: CASSRSGTSYEQYF
v_gene: TRBV6-6; j_gene: TRBJ1-5; abundance: many; d_gene: -; CDR3nt: TGTGCCAGCAGTTACGGGTACGGGACGGAATTCAATCAGCCCCAGCATTTT; CDR3aa: CASSYGYGTEFNQPQHF
v_gene: TRBV4-3; j_gene: TRBJ2-7; abundance: few; d_gene: -; CDR3nt: TGCGCCAGCAGCCAAGATTCCTACGGGACTGCGTACGAGCAGTACTTC; CDR3aa: CASSQDSYGTAYEQYF
v_gene: TRBV7-9; j_gene: TRBJ2-5; abundance: many; d_gene: TRBD1; CDR3nt: TGTGCCAGCAGGCTGACAGGGGCGCAAGAGACCCAGTACTTC; CDR3aa: CASRLTGAQETQYF
v_gene: TRBV7-2; j_gene: TRBJ2-1; abundance: many; d_gene: -; CDR3nt: TGTGCCAGCAGCTTGGGCGGGACCTCCTACAATGAGCAGTTCTTC; CDR3aa: CASSLGGTSYNEQFF
v_gene: TRBV10-3; j_gene: TRBJ1-5; abundance: -; d_gene: -; CDR3nt: TGTGCCATCAGTGAGAGGGGCGAGAATCAGCCCCAGCATTTT; CDR3aa: CAISERGENQPQHF
v_gene: TRBV20-1; j_gene: TRBJ2-5; abundance: many; d_gene: TRBD1; CDR3nt: TGCAGTGTTCACGACAGGGGGCCAGAGACCCAGTACTTC; CDR3aa: CSVHDRGPETQYF
v_gene: TRBV29-1; j_gene: TRBJ1-2; abundance: many; d_gene: TRBD1; CDR3nt: TGCAGCGATGGGACAGGCGCCTTC; CDR3aa: CSDGTGAF
v_gene: TRBV7-2; j_gene: TRBJ2-1; abundance: few; d_gene: -; CDR3nt: TGTGCCAGCAGCTTGAACGGCTACTACAATGAGCAGTTCTTC; CDR3aa: CASSLNGYYNEQFF
v_gene: TRBV3-1; j_gene: TRBJ2-1; abundance: -; d_gene: TRBD2; CDR3nt: TGTGCCAGCAGCAGACTAGCGGGAGTAAGACATGAGCAGTTCTTC; CDR3aa: CASSRLAGVRHEQFF
v_gene: TRBV7-9; j_gene: TRBJ2-1; abundance: many; d_gene: -; CDR3nt: TGTGCCAGCACCGGGGGGCACCGGGAGTTCTTC; CDR3aa: CASTGGHREFF
v_gene: TRBV7-9; j_gene: TRBJ1-2; abundance: many; d_gene: -; CDR3nt: TGTGCCAGCAGGCTAACCGGGACGGGCCACTATGGCTACACCTTC; CDR3aa: CASRLTGTGHYGYTF
v_gene: TRBV18; j_gene: TRBJ2-1; abundance: many; d_gene: TRBD1; CDR3nt: TGTGCCAGCTCACCGAGGACAGGGGGCGTCTACAATGAGCAGTTCTTC; CDR3aa: CASSPRTGGVYNEQFF
v_gene: TRBV12-3/TRBV12-4; j_gene: TRBJ2-5; abundance: many; d_gene: -; CDR3nt: TGTGCCAGCAGTTCCTCAGGCGAGACCCAGTACTTC; CDR3aa: CASSSSGETQYF
v_gene: TRBV20-1; j_gene: TRBJ1-5; abundance: -; d_gene: -; CDR3nt: TGCAGTGCTCTTTATAGCAATCAGCCCCAGCATTTT; CDR3aa: CSALYSNQPQHF
v_gene: TRBV3-1; j_gene: TRBJ2-2; abundance: many; d_gene: -; CDR3nt: TGTGCCAGCAGCCTCTTGGGGCAAAACACCGGGGAGCTGTTTTTT; CDR3aa: CASSLLGQNTGELFF
v_gene: TRBV5-1; j_gene: TRBJ2-2; abundance: many; d_gene: -; CDR3nt: TGCGCCAGCAGCTTGGGGAACACCGGGGAGCTGTTTTTT; CDR3aa: CASSLGNTGELFF
v_gene: TRBV5-5; j_gene: TRBJ2-3; abundance: many; d_gene: -; CDR3nt: TGTGCCAGCAGCTTGTTCACAGGTACCAGCACAGATACGCAGTATTTT; CDR3aa: CASSLFTGTSTDTQYF
v_gene: TRBV30; j_gene: TRBJ1-6; abundance: few; d_gene: TRBD1; CDR3nt: TGTGCCTGGAAGGGGAGGGGGCATTCACCCCTCCACTTT; CDR3aa: CAWKGRGHSPLHF
v_gene: TRBV20-1; j_gene: TRBJ1-3; abundance: few; d_gene: -; CDR3nt: TGCAGTGCCGATCTCTGGGGGGCGCCTGGAAACACCATATATTTT; CDR3aa: CSADLWGAPGNTIYF
v_gene: TRBV20-1; j_gene: TRBJ1-1; abundance: many; d_gene: -; CDR3nt: TGCAGTGCTAGAGATCCGCCAGGGCCGAACACTGAAGCTTTCTTT; CDR3aa: CSARDPPGPNTEAFF